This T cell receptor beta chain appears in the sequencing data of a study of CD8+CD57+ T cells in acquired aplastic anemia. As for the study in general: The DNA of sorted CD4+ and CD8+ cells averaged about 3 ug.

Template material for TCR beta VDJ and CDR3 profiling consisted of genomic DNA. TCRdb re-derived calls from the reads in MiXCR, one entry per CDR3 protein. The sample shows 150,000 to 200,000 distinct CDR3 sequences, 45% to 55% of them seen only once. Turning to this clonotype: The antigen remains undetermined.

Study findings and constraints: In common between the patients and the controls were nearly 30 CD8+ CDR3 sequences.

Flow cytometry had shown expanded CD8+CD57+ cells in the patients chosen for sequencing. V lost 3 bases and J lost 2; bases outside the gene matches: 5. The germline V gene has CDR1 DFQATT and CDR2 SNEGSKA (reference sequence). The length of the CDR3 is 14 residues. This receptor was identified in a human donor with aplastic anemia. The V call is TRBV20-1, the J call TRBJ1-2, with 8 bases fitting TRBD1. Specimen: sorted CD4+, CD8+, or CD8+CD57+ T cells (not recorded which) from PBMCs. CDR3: CSASERTGNYGYTF. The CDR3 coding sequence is TGCAGTGCTAGCGAGCGGACAGGGAACTATGGCTACACCTTC.